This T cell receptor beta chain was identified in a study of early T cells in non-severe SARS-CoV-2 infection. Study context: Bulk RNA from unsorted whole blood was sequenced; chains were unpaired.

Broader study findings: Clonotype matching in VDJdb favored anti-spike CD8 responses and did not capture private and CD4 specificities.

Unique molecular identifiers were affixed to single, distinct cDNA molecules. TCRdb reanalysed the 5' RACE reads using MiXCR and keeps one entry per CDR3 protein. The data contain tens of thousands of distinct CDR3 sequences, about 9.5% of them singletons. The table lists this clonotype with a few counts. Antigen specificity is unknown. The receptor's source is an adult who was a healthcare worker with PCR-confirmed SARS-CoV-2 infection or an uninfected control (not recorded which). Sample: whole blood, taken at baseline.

The CDR3 sequence is CSAQQGSRNQPQHF. CDR3 nucleotides: TGCAGTGCTCAACAGGGCAGTCGTAATCAGCCCCAGCATTTT. The chain has TRBV20-1 and TRBJ1-5, with a possible D match to TRBD1 (6 bases). Between the trimmed V and J ends, which lost 5 bases and 4 bases, there was a span of 15 bases. Germline CDR1 and CDR2: DFQATT and SNEGSKA (reference sequence). CDR3 length: 14 residues.